This T cell receptor (beta chain) originates from a study of shared clonotypes between healthy human individuals. The V gene's germline CDR1 is SGHRS and CDR2 YFSETQ. V trimming: 4 bases; J trimming: 4 bases; junction bases outside the gene matches: 6. The CDR3 is 14 residues long. Deep level was the assay's run setting. Every subset's genomic DNA went evenly onto several immunoSEQ plates. Replicate PCRs run on sorted subsets employed approximately 0.2 ug DNA, roughly 30,000 T cell genomes. Sequencing was performed with immunoSEQ multiplex PCR; in TCRdb, only in-frame clones are kept and a portion is missing. The sample records some 2,000,000 clones, roughly 96% being singletons.

This chain joins TRBV5-1 and TRBJ1-1; 8 bases align to TRBD1. The origin of this receptor is a man between 18 and 29 years old in good health. Sequenced material: naive CD4+ T cells sorted from blood. The sample's subset: CD45RA+ positively selected. The chain's CDR3 is CASSITRGPTEAFF. The CDR3 region has the DNA TGCGCCAGCAGCATAACCAGGGGGCCCACTGAAGCTTTCTTT.